The next 14 T cell receptor beta chains were all read from a single sample in a study of blood T cell repertoires in COVID-19 (dated by TCRdb to about 2020). Library method: the immunoSEQ multiplex PCR assay. TCRdb holds this immuneACCESS table with in-frame rearrangements only. Some clones are missing; in checked studies, unresolved V genes explain under half, and the rest has no known cause. Within this sample are about 180,000 clones, with more than 70% of them counted one time only. About 3.9% of the sample lies in the top ten. The specimen sequenced was peripheral blood. These receptors all come from a woman younger than 45 with acute or convalescent COVID-19.

Concerning this clone itself: Compared with germline, one end of the junction differs, possibly owing to a read error. V gene TRBV6-5 combines with J gene TRBJ2-1, with a weak D call TRBD2 (6 bases). This CDR3 is 10 amino acids long. Germline V gene sequence: CDR1 MNHEY, CDR2 SVGAGI. The CDR3 reads CASSYSGLLF. The CDR3 DNA reads as TGTGCCAGCAGTTACTCGGGACTCCTCTTC.

This clone has ten or more counts. The chain carries TRBV4-2 and TRBJ1-5, with 8 bases aligning to TRBD1. The CDR3 loop spans 15 amino acids. V lost 4 bases to trimming and J lost 4 bases; unmatched junction nucleotides: 6. Per the germline V gene, CDR1 is LGHNA and CDR2 is YNFKEQ. CDR3 in amino acids: CASSLGTGQNQPQHF. The CDR3, as DNA: TGTGCCAGCAGCCTGGGGACAGGCCAAAATCAGCCCCAGCATTTT.

This rearrangement joins TRBV11-3 to TRBJ1-5, with 7 bases identical to TRBD1. The CDR3 length is 18 residues. V lost 0 bases to trimming and J lost 5 bases; unmatched junction nucleotides: 13. Germline V gene sequence: CDR1 SGHNT, CDR2 YENEEA. CDR3 bases: TGTGCCAGCAGCTTAGAGGGGGATGGAGACAGGGTTGATCAGCCCCAGCATTTT. As protein: CASSLEGDGDRVDQPQHF.

The chain uses TRBV28 and TRBJ1-2, with TRBD1 matching over 7 bases. The germline CDR1 and CDR2 sequences are MDHEN and SYDVKM. Unmatched junction bases numbered 13, after V lost 7 bases and J lost 8 bases. The CDR3 loop spans 14 amino acids. The CDR3 DNA follows: TGTGCCAGCATGGTATTCAGGGGGGTGAGCGGCTACACCTTC. Translation: CASMVFRGVSGYTF.

The chain is built from TRBV15 and TRBJ2-7, with 8 bases fitting TRBD1. V was pared by 9 bases and J by 6 bases, with 10 bases of the junction left unmatched. CDR1 and CDR2 from the germline V gene are LNHNV and YYDKDF (reference sequence). CDR3 length equals 13 residues. The DNA for the CDR3 is TGTGCCACTGCCGGGACAGGATTGGGCGAGCAGTACTTC. Its translation: CATAGTGLGEQYF.

This chain connects TRBV30 to TRBJ1-1; no clear D gene. This CDR3 spans 14 amino acids. Trimming removed 2 bases from V and 1 base from J, with 11 bases in between. Germline CDR1 GTSNPN, CDR2 SVGIG (reference sequence). The CDR3 sequence: CAWSPQIQNTEAFF. DNA of the CDR3: TGTGCCTGGAGTCCTCAGATCCAGAACACTGAAGCTTTCTTT.

For this clone: The junction departs from germline at one end; a sequencing error may be responsible. This chain joins TRBV3-1 (or the pseudogene TRBV3-2) and TRBJ1-2; 7 positions agree with TRBD1. The CDR3 contains 14 residues. The germline V gene encodes CDR1 LGHDT and CDR2 YNNKEL (reference sequence). This chain's CDR3 is CASSEDRANYGYTF. In DNA, the CDR3 is TGTGCCAGCAGCGAAGACAGGGCTAACTATGGCTACACCTTC.

The chain employs TRBV7-9 and TRBJ2-1; TRBD2 is a possible D gene (5 bases). The germline V gene encodes CDR1 SEHNR and CDR2 FQNEAQ (reference sequence). The CDR3 length is 12 residues. V dropped 2 bases and J dropped 8 bases, with 7 bases sitting between them. DNA for the CDR3: TGTGCCAGCAGCTTAACACTAGATGAGCAGTTCTTC. Its translation is CASSLTLDEQFF. The variable domain in full, with the rest retrieved from reference TRBV7-9 and TRBJ2-1, is DTGVSQNPRHKITKRGQNVTFRCDPISEHNRLYWYRQTLGQGPEFLTYFQNEAQLEKSRLLSDRFSAERPKGSFSTLEIQRTEQGDSAMYLCASSLTLDEQFFGPGTRLTVL.

Written as DNA, the CDR3 is TGTGCCAGTACTTACCACGGTGAAGCTTTCTTT. Protein product: CASTYHGEAFF. The gene calls are TRBV28 and TRBJ1-1, with D uncertain. The ends were cut back, 9 bases at V and 7 bases at J, with 12 bases in the middle. There are 11 residues in the CDR3. CDR1 and CDR2 from the germline V gene are MDHEN and SYDVKM.

The rearrangement joins TRBV9 to TRBJ2-7; tentatively, D is TRBD2 (5 bases). This CDR3 is 16 amino acids long. Trimming took off 0 bases at V and 3 bases at J, with 16 bases between the two ends. The germline gives CDR1 SGDLS, CDR2 YYNGEE. As DNA, the CDR3 is TGTGCCAGCAGCGTAGGGGCCAGCGGATTATACTACGAGCAGTACTTC. Amino acid sequence: CASSVGASGLYYEQYF. Complete variable domain (other parts from reference TRBV9 and TRBJ2-7): DSGVTQTPKHLITATGQRVTLRCSPRSGDLSVYWYQQSLDQGLQFLIQYYNGEERAKGNILERFSAQQFPDLHSELNLSSLELGDSALYFCASSVGASGLYYEQYFGPGTRLTVT.

CDR3 in amino acids: CAISDPAGLAGQSRSTDTQYF. As DNA, the CDR3 is TGTGCCATCAGTGATCCCGCGGGACTAGCGGGACAATCGCGGAGCACAGATACGCAGTATTTT. The chain couples TRBV10-3 to TRBJ2-3, with 13 bases fitting TRBD2. Germline-derived CDR1 and CDR2 are ENHRY and SYGVKD. V lost 3 bases and J lost 0; bases outside the gene matches: 15. The CDR3 is 21 amino acids.

The chain employs TRBV28 and TRBJ2-3; D might be TRBD1 (6 bases). Germline CDR1 MDHEN, CDR2 SYDVKM. The germline V and J ends were trimmed by 5 bases and 6 bases, with 21 bases remaining between them. This CDR3 spans 16 amino acids. CDR3 loop: CASSANRVEGRDTQYF. DNA for the CDR3: TGTGCCAGCAGTGCCAACAGGGTAGAGGGCCGGGATACGCAGTATTTT.

This chain links TRBV20-1 with TRBJ2-7; no reliable D call. CDR1 is DFQATT and CDR2 is SNEGSKA in the germline V gene (reference sequence). V lost 5 bases to trimming and J lost 3 bases, with 5 bases between them. This CDR3 has 10 residues. DNA of the CDR3: TGCAGTGCTCTCCTCTACGAGCAGTACTTC. It codes for CSALLYEQYF.

This clone was observed a single time. The V and J genes are TRBV5-5 and TRBJ1-2, with a tentative D call TRBD1 (6 bases). V shed 3 bases and J shed 4 bases, with 16 bases lying between them. Germline lookup yields CDR1 SGHKS and CDR2 YYEKEE (reference sequence). CDR3 length: 15 amino acids. This CDR3 is CASSSGPGHIYGYTF. The DNA for the CDR3 is TGTGCCAGCAGCTCGGGACCGGGACATATCTATGGCTACACCTTC.